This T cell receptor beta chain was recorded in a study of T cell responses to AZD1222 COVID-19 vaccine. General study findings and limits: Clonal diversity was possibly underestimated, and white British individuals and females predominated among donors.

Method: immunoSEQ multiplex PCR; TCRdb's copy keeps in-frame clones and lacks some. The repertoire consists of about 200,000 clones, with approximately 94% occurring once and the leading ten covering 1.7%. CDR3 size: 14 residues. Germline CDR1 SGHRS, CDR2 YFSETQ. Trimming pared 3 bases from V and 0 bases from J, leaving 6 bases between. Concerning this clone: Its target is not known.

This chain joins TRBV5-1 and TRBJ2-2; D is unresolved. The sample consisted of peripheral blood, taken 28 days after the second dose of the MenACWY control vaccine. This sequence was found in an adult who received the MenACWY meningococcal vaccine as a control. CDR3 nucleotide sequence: TGCGCCAGCAGCTCCACCGCGAACACCGGGGAGCTGTTTTTT. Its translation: CASSSTANTGELFF.